These 2 T cell receptor beta chains came from one sample sequenced in a study of low-dose radiotherapy and immunotherapy resistance in tumors. Time point in this sample: before trial treatment. First-strand cDNA used TRAV- and TRBV-specific primers, covering alpha and beta chains. Amplification of TCRs used a constant-region primer and V-primer adapter for roughly 20 PCR cycles. TCRdb analysed the reads with MiXCR anew, one entry per CDR3 protein. Counted here are nearly 95,000 distinct CDR3 sequences, 9.4% occurring once; the ten biggest clones make up around 0.98%. The input for sequencing was PBMCs, taken before treatment. The receptors stem from a male donor with prostate cancer.

This clonotype was counted at least ten times. CDR3 in DNA: TGTGCCAGCAGCGTAAATCCGGCGGCGAGCTCTGGGGCCAACGTCCTGACTTTC. It is translated as CASSVNPAASSGANVLTF. V usage is TRBV9 and J usage is TRBJ2-6, with D hard to call. The CDR3 loop spans 18 amino acids. Trimming left V 1 base short and J 0 bases short, with 14 bases between. The germline CDR1 and CDR2 sequences are SGDLS and YYNGEE.

This clonotype was observed many times. The chain links TRBV3-1 to TRBJ2-5; D gene uncertain. The CDR3 spans 12 residues. Between the trimmed V and J ends, which lost 4 bases and 5 bases, there was a span of 8 bases. Germline V lookup: CDR1 LGHDT, CDR2 YNNKEL (reference sequence). This CDR3 reads CASSRPRETQYF. The CDR3 bases are TGTGCCAGCAGCCGACCAAGGGAGACCCAGTACTTC.